The next 31 T cell receptor beta chains were all read from a single sample in a study of post-analysis software for immune sequencing data. Their specific antigens are unknown. Included in the TCR beta cDNA libraries were unique molecular identifiers. MiXCR, run by TCRdb on the PCR reads, gives a single entry per CDR3 protein. This sample has roughly 670,000 distinct CDR3 sequences, with roughly three fifths found just once. General study results and limits: The five TRBV segments detected at higher frequency in patients than in controls included TRBV5-6, TRBV5-1 and TRBV20-1.

The sample taken for sequencing was blood. Source of these receptors: a girl between 2 and 10 years old with multiple sclerosis.

This sequence joins TRBV6-5 and TRBJ1-1; the match to TRBD1 covers 7 bases. The CDR3 length is 17 residues. Germline V gives CDR1 MNHEY, CDR2 SVGAGI. V shed 2 bases and J 1 base; nucleotides not matched to a gene: 10. The CDR3 coding sequence is TGTGCCAGCAGTTACCTATTTACGACAGGGAAGAACACTGAAGCTTTCTTT. Translated, it gives CASSYLFTTGKNTEAFF.

V gene TRBV7-9 combines with J gene TRBJ2-3; perhaps D is TRBD1 or TRBD2 (5 bases each). Germline V gene lookup returns CDR1 SEHNR and CDR2 FQNEAQ (reference sequence). V was pared by 6 bases and J by 2 bases, with 18 bases between. There are 16 residues in the CDR3. CDR3: CASRIDRDAYTDTQYF. The CDR3 DNA reads as TGTGCCAGCAGAATAGACCGGGACGCCTACACAGATACGCAGTATTTT.

V and J are TRBV7-2 and TRBJ1-6, with D unresolved. The CDR3 has 13 amino acids. Trimming left V 5 bases short and J 7 bases short, with 9 bases between. Germline V gene lookup returns CDR1 SGHTA and CDR2 FQGNSA. CDR3 loop: CASSLLRNSPLHF. The CDR3 nucleotides are TGTGCCAGCAGCCTACTGCGGAATTCACCCCTCCACTTT.

With regard to this clonotype: This CDR3 is missing its conserved last phenylalanine or tryptophan, likely due to a read error. This rearrangement joins TRBV7-2 to TRBJ1-5; no firm D call. This CDR3 has 14 residues. Trimming took off 3 bases at V and 5 bases at J, with 11 bases between the two ends. Germline CDR1 SGHTA, CDR2 FQGNSA. CDR3 protein: CASSFRADYQPQHC. Here the CDR3 DNA reads TGTGCCAGCAGCTTCCGGGCAGATTATCAGCCCCAGCATTGT.

V gene TRBV9 combines with J gene TRBJ2-7, with 10 bases identical to TRBD2. Germline CDR1 reads SGDLS; CDR2 reads YYNGEE. Losses at the gene ends were 3 bases for V and 5 bases for J; bases not matched to a gene: 11. The CDR3 has 16 residues. CDR3 bases: TGTGCCAGCAGCGCCCTAGCTAGCGGGAGTAGACACGAGCAGTACTTC. Translating it yields CASSALASGSRHEQYF.

The V gene is TRBV29-1, the J gene TRBJ1-2, with TRBD1 matching 9 bases. The V gene's germline CDR1 is SQVTM and CDR2 ANQGSEA. The CDR3 is made up of 16 amino acids. Trimming took 0 bases from V and 4 from J; bases not matched to a gene: 9. CDR3 nucleotide sequence: TGCAGCGTTGAAGAGGACAGGGGCCTACCTATCTATGGCTACACCTTC. This sequence encodes CSVEEDRGLPIYGYTF.

This clonotype has just a few counts. The gene calls are TRBV13 and TRBJ2-7, with 7 positions matching TRBD1. CDR1 and CDR2 from the germline V gene are PRHDT and FYEKMQ (reference sequence). The CDR3 extends over 15 amino acids. The V and J ends lost 5 bases and 1 base, in that order; junction bases with no gene match: 8. CDR3: CASSLPGTASYEQYF. The CDR3 DNA follows: TGTGCCAGCAGCCTACCCGGGACAGCTTCCTACGAGCAGTACTTC.

The chain combines TRBV25-1 with TRBJ2-1; 9 bases match TRBD1. The V and J ends lost 8 bases and 6 bases, in that order; junction bases with no gene match: 8. This CDR3 spans 14 amino acids. CDR1 is MGHDK and CDR2 is SYGVNS in the germline V gene. CDR3 in amino acids: CASHGQGSGNEQFF. CDR3 DNA sequence: TGTGCCAGCCATGGACAGGGGTCCGGCAATGAGCAGTTCTTC.

This clonotype was seen a handful of times. This chain connects TRBV27 to TRBJ2-1, with D unclear. Germline values: CDR1 MNHEY, CDR2 SMNVEV (reference sequence). Trimming left V 3 bases short and J 7 bases short, with 7 bases between. The CDR3 runs 12 residues. The CDR3 protein is CASSFFGNEQFF. The CDR3, as DNA: TGTGCCAGCAGTTTTTTTGGGAATGAGCAGTTCTTC.

The chain is built from TRBV20-1 and TRBJ2-3, with D tentatively TRBD1 (6 bases). Germline lookup yields CDR1 DFQATT and CDR2 SNEGSKA (reference sequence). Deletions cut 3 bases from V and 2 bases from J, with 12 bases between. The CDR3 loop spans 14 amino acids. CDR3 sequence: CSASPGHLTDTQYF. For the CDR3, the DNA is TGCAGTGCTAGTCCGGGACACCTCACAGATACGCAGTATTTT.

CDR3 coding DNA: TGTGCCATCAAACAGGGGACCTCCTACGAGCAGTACTTC. Residues: CAIKQGTSYEQYF. V is TRBV2 and J is TRBJ2-7; 7 nucleotides match TRBD1. Germline loops: CDR1 SNHLY, CDR2 FYNNEI. V shed 10 bases, J shed 0 bases, and the junction held 6 bases outside the gene matches. The CDR3 runs to 13 residues.

The CDR3 DNA reads as TGTGCCAGCAGCAGTTTCCTAGTTCCTGGGGCCAACGTCCTGACTTTC. Amino acid sequence: CASSSFLVPGANVLTF. V gene TRBV11-2 combines with J gene TRBJ2-6; D not certain. CDR1 is SGHAT and CDR2 is FQNNGV in the germline V gene. This CDR3 has 16 amino acids. The germline V and J ends were trimmed by 5 bases and 2 bases, with 13 bases remaining between them. Using reference TRBV11-2 and TRBJ2-6 for the parts outside the CDR3, the full variable domain is EAGVAQSPRYKIIEKRQSVAFWCNPISGHATLYWYQQILGQGPKLLIQFQNNGVVDDSQLPKDRFSAERLKGVDSTLKIQPAKLEDSAVYLCASSSFLVPGANVLTFGAGSRLTVL.

This clonotype was picked up many times. The chain joins TRBV6-1 to TRBJ2-3, with 9 bases aligning to TRBD1. J gave up 7 bases and V 10 bases, and 9 bases lay outside the gene matches. Germline V gene data show CDR1 as MNHNS and CDR2 as SASEGT. The CDR3 covers 13 residues. The CDR3 region has the DNA TGTGCCATTTCGACAGGGGGAGGAAATACGCAGTATTTT. It encodes CAISTGGGNTQYF.

This chain links TRBV5-1 with TRBJ1-4; D not resolved. The germline gives CDR1 SGHRS, CDR2 YFSETQ. V gave up 7 bases and J gave up 6 bases, with 19 bases separating them. The CDR3 covers 15 residues. For the CDR3, the DNA is TGCGCCAGCGGACTAAGAGGGCCCCGCGATGAAAAACTGTTTTTT. Encoded protein: CASGLRGPRDEKLFF.

The chain is built from TRBV5-1 and TRBJ2-7; no firm D call. V was clipped by 5 bases and J by 4 bases, with 10 bases between them. Germline values: CDR1 SGHRS, CDR2 YFSETQ. This CDR3 comprises 12 residues. Here the CDR3 DNA reads TGCGCCAGCAGATTCTTAGGGTACGAGCAGTACTTC. It yields the protein CASRFLGYEQYF.

This clonotype was picked up a small number of times. The chain joins TRBV29-1 to TRBJ2-2, with TRBD2 matching over 7 bases. With 4 bases clipped from V and 5 bases from J, the junction kept 7 bases outside the gene matches. The CDR3 is 14 residues long. CDR1 is SQVTM and CDR2 is ANQGSEA in the germline V gene. The CDR3 protein is CSVVGRGETGELFF. The CDR3 DNA reads TGCAGCGTTGTAGGCCGGGGGGAGACCGGGGAGCTGTTTTTT.

V usage is TRBV4-1 and J usage is TRBJ1-5; no reliable D call. Germline CDR1 is MGHRA and CDR2 is YSYEKL. The V gene lost 1 base and the J gene lost 6 bases, with 7 bases spanning the gap. CDR3 size: 13 residues. CDR3 protein: CASSQVSGQPQHF. CDR3 DNA: TGCGCCAGCAGCCAAGTCTCGGGTCAGCCCCAGCATTTT.

The chain has TRBV11-2 and TRBJ2-1; TRBD1 matches at 9 bases. Germline-derived CDR1 and CDR2 are SGHAT and FQNNGV. The CDR3 extends over 15 amino acids. With V trimmed by 4 bases and J by 6 bases, 7 bases remained unmatched. CDR3 nucleotide sequence: TGTGCCAGCAGCTCCTACCGGGACAGGGTCAATGAGCAGTTCTTC. This encodes CASSSYRDRVNEQFF.

V usage is TRBV5-1 and J usage is TRBJ2-1; no clear D gene. Trimming stripped 2 bases from V and 0 bases from J, with 9 bases between. The CDR3 totals 15 residues. In germline, CDR1 is SGHRS, CDR2 YFSETQ. The CDR3 DNA is TGCGCCAGCAGCTTCCCACCGGCCTCCTACAATGAGCAGTTCTTC. It specifies CASSFPPASYNEQFF.

The chain joins TRBV28 to TRBJ2-2; 10 nucleotides match TRBD2. J was trimmed by 5 bases and V by 6 bases; bases with no gene match: 12. CDR1 MDHEN and CDR2 SYDVKM come from the germline V gene. This CDR3 comprises 17 residues. The CDR3 nucleotides are TGTGCCAGCAGCCCTTATCGGACTAGCGGCCCTACCGGGGAGCTGTTTTTT. Translation: CASSPYRTSGPTGELFF.

This clonotype turned up a few times. The chain joins TRBV7-2 to TRBJ2-3; TRBD2 matches 8 bases. This CDR3 region has 16 residues. Germline CDR1 reads SGHTA; CDR2 reads FQGNSA. Germline trimming cut 3 bases from V and 2 bases from J; bases unmatched to any gene: 7. The CDR3 nucleotides read TGTGCCAGCAGCTTGGCGCCTAGCGGGTACACAGATACGCAGTATTTT. This gives the protein CASSLAPSGYTDTQYF.

This clonotype was recorded only once. This rearrangement joins TRBV5-1 to TRBJ2-1, with D unresolved. V was clipped by 6 bases and J by 6 bases, with 16 bases between them. Germline CDR1 is SGHRS and CDR2 is YFSETQ. This CDR3 comprises 14 residues. CDR3 protein: CASTIPHEGNEQFF. The CDR3 coding sequence is TGCGCCAGCACCATTCCTCATGAAGGCAATGAGCAGTTCTTC.

The table lists this clonotype with a few counts. This chain connects TRBV7-9 to TRBJ2-3; maybe TRBD2 (6 bases). The germline CDR1 and CDR2 sequences are SEHNR and FQNEAQ (reference sequence). This CDR3 is 15 amino acids long. V was shortened by 2 bases and J by 3 bases, with 12 bases between the two germline ends. The CDR3 region has the DNA TGTGCCAGCAGCTTACTCACGGGAGTGACAGATACGCAGTATTTT. Translation: CASSLLTGVTDTQYF.

This rearrangement joins TRBV6-5 to TRBJ2-5; 8 bases are a match to TRBD1. The J call could be wrong; TRBJ2-7 is a better fit for the DNA end. The CDR3 has 14 residues. CDR1 is MNHEY, CDR2 SVGAGI, per germline. Here the CDR3 DNA reads TGTGCCAGCAAGAGGACAGGGCTCTCCTACGAGCAGTACTTC. The encoded protein is CASKRTGLSYEQYF.

This clonotype was seen more than once but under ten times. The V and J genes are TRBV11-2 and TRBJ2-5, with D hard to call. The CDR3 consists of 13 residues. V was cut by 4 bases and J by 1 base, with 7 bases left in between. CDR1 is SGHAT, CDR2 FQNNGV, per germline. CDR3 amino acids: CASSSQIQETQYF. Here the CDR3 DNA reads TGTGCCAGCAGCTCACAGATCCAAGAGACCCAGTACTTC.

This CDR3 is CASREDVGGQPQHF. In DNA form, the CDR3 reads TGTGCCAGCAGGGAGGACGTAGGGGGACAGCCCCAGCATTTT. The chain has TRBV6-2 or TRBV6-3 and TRBJ1-5; a possible D gene is TRBD1 (6 bases). Trimming left V 6 bases short and J 7 bases short, with 16 bases between. CDR1 MNHEY and CDR2 SVGEGT come from the germline V gene. CDR3 length equals 14 residues.

DNA of the CDR3: TGTGCCAGCAGCGCAGAAACAGGGGTGGGCATTCAGTACTTC. It is translated as CASSAETGVGIQYF. This chain joins TRBV7-2 and TRBJ2-7, with 7 bases matching TRBD1. The end of the DNA fits TRBJ2-4 better, so the J call may be wrong. Germline assignment: CDR1 SGHTA and CDR2 FQGNSA. This CDR3 is built from 14 residues.

The chain links TRBV7-2 to TRBJ2-5; D not resolved. Germline V gene lookup returns CDR1 SGHTA and CDR2 FQGNSA. This CDR3 is built from 14 residues. Between the trimmed V and J ends, which lost 4 bases and 1 base, there was a span of 10 bases. CDR3 loop: CASSSADFQETQYF. The CDR3 DNA reads TGTGCCAGCAGCTCTGCAGACTTCCAAGAGACCCAGTACTTC.

The chain recombines TRBV12-3 or TRBV12-4 with TRBJ2-7; D possibly corresponds to TRBD2 (5 bases). With 3 bases removed from V and 2 bases from J, the gap between germline ends came to 14 bases. The CDR3 covers 15 residues. The chain's CDR3 is CASSLRAKSPYEQYF. The CDR3 region has the DNA TGTGCCAGCAGTTTGAGGGCCAAGTCTCCCTACGAGCAGTACTTC.

This rearrangement joins TRBV24-1 to TRBJ2-1; 13 bases align to TRBD2. Unmatched junction bases numbered 13, after V lost 4 bases and J lost 5 bases. The CDR3 totals 19 residues. CDR1 is KGHDR, CDR2 SFDVKD, per germline. In DNA, the CDR3 is TGTGCCACCAGTGACGGACTAGCGGGAGAGTTTAGGTTGGACAATGAGCAGTTCTTC. It translates to CATSDGLAGEFRLDNEQFF.

The J gene is TRBJ2-5, the V gene TRBV12-3 or TRBV12-4; perhaps D is TRBD1 or TRBD2 (5 bases each). This CDR3 is 13 amino acids long. Trimming stripped 3 bases from V and 7 bases from J, with 12 bases between. The CDR3 nucleotides are TGTGCCAGCAGTTTTATTTCTGGGGGGACCCAGTACTTC. It yields the protein CASSFISGGTQYF.